This record concerns one T cell receptor beta chain sequence. What it binds is unknown. The J segment lost 4 bases and the V segment lost 3 bases, leaving 9 bases of the junction unmatched. This CDR3 spans 16 amino acids. Looked up from germline, CDR1 is SGHTA and CDR2 is FQGNSA. This record belongs to a study of OX40 agonist ivuxolimab in advanced cancers. Study-wide background: Subjects had a mean age of roughly 60 years, with a range of roughly 23 to 80; approximately 83% were male. Study findings and constraints: Nonresponders, in some cases, also had low normalized T-cell clonal expansion.

The assay was immunoSEQ multiplex PCR, and TCRdb's table has in-frame clones only and misses some. Of roughly 70,000 clones listed, around 84% were seen once; the top ten hold approximately 5.2%. Sampling times: baseline, cycle 4 day 1, cycle 7 day 1. The V gene is TRBV7-2, the J gene TRBJ1-5; TRBD1 agrees at 7 bases. The TCR originated in an adult with an advanced solid tumor such as melanoma, head and neck, liver or kidney cancer. This specimen consisted of CD4+ or CD8+ T cells sorted from blood, obtained in a trial of the OX40 agonist ivuxolimab. CDR3 region: CASSFRTGGGNQPQHF. The CDR3 nucleotides read TGTGCCAGCAGCTTCCGGACAGGCGGGGGGAATCAGCCCCAGCATTTT.